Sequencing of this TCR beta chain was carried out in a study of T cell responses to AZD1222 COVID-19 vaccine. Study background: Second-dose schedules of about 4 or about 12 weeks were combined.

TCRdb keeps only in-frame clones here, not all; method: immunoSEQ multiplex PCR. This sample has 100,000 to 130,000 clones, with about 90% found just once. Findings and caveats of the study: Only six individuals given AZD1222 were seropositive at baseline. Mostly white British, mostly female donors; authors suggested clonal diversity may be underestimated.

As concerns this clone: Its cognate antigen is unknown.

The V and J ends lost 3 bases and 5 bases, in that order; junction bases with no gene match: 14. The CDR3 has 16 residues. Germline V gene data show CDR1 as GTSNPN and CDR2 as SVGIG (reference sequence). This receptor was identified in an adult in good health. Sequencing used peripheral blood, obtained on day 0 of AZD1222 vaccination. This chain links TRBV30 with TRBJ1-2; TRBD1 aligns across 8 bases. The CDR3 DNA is TGTGCCTGGAGGGCCAACAGGGGGACGGCTTTGTATGGCTACACCTTC. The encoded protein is CAWRANRGTALYGYTF.